The entry below describes one TCR beta chain. Germline is not matched at one junction end, which may reflect a read error. The entry originates in a study of identical twins. Via MiXCR, TCRdb re-called the 5' RACE reads, giving one row per CDR3 protein. The data contain fewer than 250,000 distinct CDR3 sequences, 5.5% to 7% of them singletons. The CDR3 sequence is 15 residues long. This same sample was also part of a study on yellow fever vaccine responses in identical twins.

The source of this sequence is a woman aged 18-29 years in good health. Specimen: memory (CD45RO+) T cells sorted from blood. The chain links TRBV12-3 or TRBV12-4 to TRBJ2-2; D perhaps matches TRBD2 (5 bases). CDR3 amino acids: CASSLLAFDTGELYF. The CDR3 nucleotides are TGTGCCAGCAGTTTACTAGCTTTCGACACCGGGGAGCTGTATTTT.